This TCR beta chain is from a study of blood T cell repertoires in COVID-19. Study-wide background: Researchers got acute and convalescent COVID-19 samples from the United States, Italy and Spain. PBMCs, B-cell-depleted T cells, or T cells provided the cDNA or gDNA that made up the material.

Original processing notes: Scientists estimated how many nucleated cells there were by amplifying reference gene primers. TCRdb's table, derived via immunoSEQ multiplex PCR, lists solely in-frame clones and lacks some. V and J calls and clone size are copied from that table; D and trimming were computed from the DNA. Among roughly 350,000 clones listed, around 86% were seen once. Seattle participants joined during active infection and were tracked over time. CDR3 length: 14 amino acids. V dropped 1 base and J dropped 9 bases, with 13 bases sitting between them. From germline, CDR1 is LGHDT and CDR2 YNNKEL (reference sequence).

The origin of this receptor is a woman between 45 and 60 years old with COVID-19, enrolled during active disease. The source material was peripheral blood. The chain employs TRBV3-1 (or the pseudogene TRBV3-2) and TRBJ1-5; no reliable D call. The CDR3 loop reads CASSQGSWRPPQHF. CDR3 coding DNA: TGTGCCAGCAGCCAAGGGTCCTGGAGGCCGCCCCAGCATTTT.